This T cell receptor beta chain emerged from a study of CXCR3-negative and CXCR3-positive naive CD8 T cells (dated by TCRdb to about 2019). Turning to the overall study: In total, 120 million to 150 million TRB reads were obtained, which works out to roughly 1.5 +/- 0.3 million reads per library. Naive subsets from about five donors and memory cells from 3 donors were included in the TRBV-TRBJ cluster analysis. Diversity and physicochemical repertoire analyses were performed on approximately 10 donors pooled from two independent experiments. General conclusions and limits of the study: Surface CD5, linked to self-reactivity in mice, was comparable between naive subsets; TCR interaction strength was therefore also inferred from TRB CDR3 physicochemical properties. Repertoire diversity was comparably high in both naive subsets but much lower in memory CD8+ T cells. Freshly isolated PBMCs were used for most assays because CXCR3 expression went down partially after cryopreservation. Naive CXCR3-negative and CXCR3-positive cells from the same donor showed similar TRBV-TRBJ usage, whereas memory cells showed distinct patterns.

The listed sequencing device is NextSeq 550. The Human TCR Profiling Kit (MiLaboratory) was used to make UMI-labeled 5' RACE TRB cDNA libraries. The full amount of extracted RNA was used for cDNA synthesis, and the full amount of resulting cDNA was used for PCR amplification. Libraries were prepared in parallel using an identical number of PCR cycles. As for the authors' bioinformatics: MIGEC and MiXCR extracted about 50,000 +/- 10,000 unique UMI-labeled TRB cDNA molecules per library, requiring at least two reads per UMI. On average, about 40,000 +/- 10,000 functional in-frame TRB CDR3 nucleotide clonotypes lacking stop codons were found per library. After each sample was downsampled to 5000 UMI-labeled TRB molecules, VDJtools was used to calculate diversity metrics such as normalized Shannon-Wiener and Chao1. For the central five CDR3 residues, VDJtools calculated physicochemical properties weighted by clonotype size, namely interaction energy, strength, volume and Kidera factor 4. After reprocessing by TCRdb, each CDR3 protein sequence is one entry, and no DNA is given. The V and J calls come from TCRdb's annotation, not from the publication. The table kept for this sample lists about 57,000 distinct CDR3 sequences. The ten top clones hold about a quarter of the sample.

Concerning this clonotype itself: The antigen it binds to is not known.

For each CD8+ T cell subset, flow sorting was done in triplicate, and about 300,000 cells per subset went directly into RLT lysis buffer. Using standard density gradient centrifugation, peripheral blood mononuclear cells were isolated from buffy coats. Total RNA was extracted from sorted cells with an RNeasy Mini Kit. This receptor was obtained from a human donor in good health. Some clones in this sample may be carry-over from other donors' samples. The sequenced material came from memory CD8+ T cells from blood. The sample's cell subset or site, from its label and the paper: conventional CD8+ memory T cells (TMEM), sorted as controls.

The CDR3 reads CASSSRGSSYNEQFF. The sequence links TRBV7-6 to TRBJ2-1. CDR1 and CDR2, per the germline V gene, are SGHVS and FNYEAQ. From cysteine to phenylalanine, the CDR3 is 15 amino acids long. No DNA is listed. Joined to the reference TRBV7-6 and TRBJ2-1 proteins, this CDR3 gives the full variable domain: GAGVSQSPRYKVTKRGQDVALRCDPISGHVSLYWYRQALGQGPEFLTYFNYEAQQDKSGLPNDRFSAERPEGSISTLTIQRTEQRDSAMYRCASSSRGSSYNEQFFGPGTRLTVL.